The 26 T cell receptor beta chains below were found in one sample sequenced in a study of graft-versus-host responses after intestinal transplantation. For these TCRs, the target antigens are not known. Generated by immunoSEQ multiplex PCR, the TCRdb table keeps only in-frame clones and is missing some. In the table there are roughly 100,000 clones, under 95% of which are singletons. Sequencing used unstimulated CD8+ T cells sorted from spleen or lymph node cells, obtained before intestinal transplant. The source of these receptors is a human donor who received an intestinal transplant.

This clone occurred a few times. The gene calls are TRBV12-5 and TRBJ1-1, with D maybe TRBD1 (6 bases). V was clipped by 1 base and J by 11 bases, with 20 bases between them. This CDR3 is 15 amino acids long. From germline, CDR1 is LGHNT and CDR2 FRNRAP. DNA for the CDR3: TGTGCTAGTGGTTTGGGTACAGGGCAGCTAAGAGCGGCTTTCTTT. It encodes CASGLGTGQLRAAFF.

The V call is TRBV9, the J call TRBJ1-1, with D hard to call. Between the trimmed V and J ends, which lost 0 bases and 1 base, there was a span of 4 bases. Germline-derived CDR1 and CDR2 are SGDLS and YYNGEE. The CDR3 length is 13 residues. CDR3 loop: CASSVDRNTEAFF. CDR3 in DNA: TGTGCCAGCAGCGTAGACAGGAACACTGAAGCTTTCTTT.

The rearrangement joins TRBV13 to TRBJ1-4; D unresolved. This CDR3 has 15 residues. Germline-derived CDR1 and CDR2 are PRHDT and FYEKMQ (reference sequence). V lost 5 bases, J lost 2 bases, and 12 bases lay in between. The CDR3 DNA reads TGTGCCAGCAGCCTCGGCATTCTTACTAATGAAAAACTGTTTTTT. The encoded protein is CASSLGILTNEKLFF.

This clone was observed once. J is TRBJ2-3 and V is TRBV23-1; unclear D gene. TRBV23-1 is given ORF status, its function remaining uncertain. The V and J ends lost 0 bases and 2 bases respectively, with 12 bases between them. This CDR3 is built from 16 residues. CDR3 region: CASSQSWLYPTDTQYF. The CDR3 DNA reads TGCGCCAGCAGTCAATCATGGCTATACCCCACAGATACGCAGTATTTT.

J is TRBJ2-5 and V is TRBV5-6, with 12 nucleotides matching TRBD1. V was clipped by 5 bases and J by 10 bases; unmatched bases: 6. The CDR3 spans 13 residues. Germline V CDR1 and CDR2: SGHDT, YYEEEE. Here the CDR3 reads CASSGTGGWDQYF. CDR3 DNA sequence: TGTGCCAGCAGTGGGACAGGGGGCTGGGACCAGTACTTC.

CDR3 sequence: CASSEVGRPQETQYF. CDR3 nucleotides: TGTGCCAGCAGTGAAGTCGGCAGACCTCAAGAGACCCAGTACTTC. The chain links TRBV2 to TRBJ2-5, with D hard to call. Germline V CDR1 and CDR2: SNHLY, FYNNEI. The CDR3 is 15 amino acids. Trimming left V 1 base short and J 2 bases short, with 11 bases between.

The rearrangement links TRBV4-1 to TRBJ2-1; D is possibly TRBD1 (6 bases). The CDR3 runs 16 residues. From germline, CDR1 is MGHRA and CDR2 YSYEKL. Trimming removed 4 bases from V and 2 bases from J, with 15 bases in between. CDR3 residues: CASSPGTSPTYNEQFF. In nucleotides, the CDR3 is TGCGCCAGCAGCCCGGGGACATCTCCCACCTACAATGAGCAGTTCTTC.

The chain combines TRBV13 with TRBJ1-1; D is unclear. V was clipped by 8 bases and J by 5 bases, with 12 bases between them. The germline V gene has CDR1 PRHDT and CDR2 FYEKMQ (reference sequence). There are 12 residues in the CDR3. The CDR3 sequence: CASLRLATEAFF. The DNA for the CDR3 is TGTGCCAGCTTGAGATTAGCGACTGAAGCTTTCTTT.

This chain links TRBV7-8 with TRBJ1-5; 8 nucleotides line up with TRBD1. This CDR3 comprises 15 residues. V trimming: 5 bases; J trimming: 1 base; junction bases outside the gene matches: 4. Germline-derived CDR1 and CDR2 are SGHVS and FQNEAQ. CDR3 nucleotides: TGTGCCAGCAGCCTGTGGACAGGGAGCAATCAGCCCCAGCATTTT. Protein sequence: CASSLWTGSNQPQHF. The whole variable domain, remainder taken from reference TRBV7-8 and TRBJ1-5, is GAGVSQSPRYKVAKRGQDVALRCDPISGHVSLFWYQQALGQGPEFLTYFQNEAQLDKSGLPSDRFFAERPEGSVSTLKIQRTQQEDSAVYLCASSLWTGSNQPQHFGDGTRLSIL.

This sequence joins TRBV7-8 and TRBJ2-7; D is unresolved. Trimming cost V 1 base and J 2 bases, with 3 bases left between them. This CDR3 is built from 12 residues. Germline V gene lookup returns CDR1 SGHVS and CDR2 FQNEAQ. CDR3 DNA: TGTGCCAGCAGCTTAGTCACCTACGAGCAGTACTTC. Amino acid sequence: CASSLVTYEQYF.

With respect to this clone: Within the sample, other DNA sequences also encode this same CDR3. The genes are TRBV4-1 and TRBJ2-7; D uncertain. The V end was cut by 0 bases, the J end by 6 bases, with 9 bases between. CDR1 is MGHRA, CDR2 YSYEKL, per germline. The CDR3 length is 13 residues. The CDR3 DNA sequence: TGCGCCAGCAGCCAAGACAGAAGCTCCGAGCAGTACTTC. Its translation is CASSQDRSSEQYF.

The chain has TRBV4-1 and TRBJ2-3, with 7 bases lining up with TRBD2. V lost 4 bases and J lost 2; bases outside the gene matches: 9. Germline CDR1 and CDR2: MGHRA and YSYEKL. CDR3 length: 16 residues. The CDR3 loop is CASSPSGAPITDTQYF. DNA for the CDR3: TGCGCCAGCAGCCCAAGCGGGGCCCCAATCACAGATACGCAGTATTTT.

The V and J genes are TRBV19 and TRBJ2-1; D is possibly TRBD2 (5 bases). Germline V gives CDR1 LNHDA, CDR2 SQIVND (reference sequence). Between the trimmed V and J ends, which lost 7 bases and 3 bases, there was a span of 10 bases. The CDR3 extends over 13 amino acids. The CDR3 reads CASTPGVYNEQFF. The CDR3 nucleotides are TGTGCCAGTACCCCCGGGGTCTACAATGAGCAGTTCTTC.

V and J are TRBV15 and TRBJ2-1; D gene uncertain. Germline V gene sequence: CDR1 LNHNV, CDR2 YYDKDF (reference sequence). This CDR3 has 14 amino acids. V was cut by 0 bases and J by 8 bases, with 11 bases left in between. CDR3 loop: CATSRELGFDEQFF. The DNA of the CDR3 is TGTGCCACCAGCAGAGAATTAGGGTTCGATGAGCAGTTCTTC.

The J gene is TRBJ1-1, the V gene TRBV5-1; D gene unclear. Trimming shortened V by 5 bases and J by 0 bases, and 23 bases separated the two germline ends. Germline CDR1 is SGHRS and CDR2 is YFSETQ. There are 18 residues in the CDR3. The CDR3 loop is CASRPRTQGTFMNTEAFF. The CDR3 DNA reads as TGCGCCAGCAGACCCAGAACCCAAGGTACATTCATGAACACTGAAGCTTTCTTT.

The gene calls are TRBV18 and TRBJ1-1; the match to TRBD1 covers 9 bases. The CDR3 is 14 residues long. The V gene's germline CDR1 is KGHSH and CDR2 LQKENI. V was pared by 2 bases and J by 5 bases, with 3 bases of the junction left unmatched. The CDR3 protein is CASSPNRGQTEAFF. CDR3 bases: TGTGCCAGCTCACCAAACAGGGGGCAAACTGAAGCTTTCTTT.

The chain links TRBV5-4 to TRBJ2-7, with a weak D call TRBD1 (6 bases). This CDR3 has 15 amino acids. Germline CDR1 and CDR2: SGHNT and YYREEE (reference sequence). Trimming removed 4 bases from V and 2 bases from J, with 16 bases in between. This CDR3 reads CASSIRDTRPYEQYF. CDR3 in DNA: TGTGCCAGCAGCATCCGGGACACAAGGCCCTACGAGCAGTACTTC. Combining the CDR3 with reference TRBV5-4 and TRBJ2-7 gives the whole variable domain ETGVTQSPTHLIKTRGQQVTLRCSSQSGHNTVSWYQQALGQGPQFIFQYYREEENGRGNFPPRFSGLQFPNYSSELNVNALELDDSALYLCASSIRDTRPYEQYFGPGTRLTVT.

The chain uses TRBV19 and TRBJ2-7; D possibly corresponds to TRBD1 (6 bases). Germline V gene lookup returns CDR1 LNHDA and CDR2 SQIVND (reference sequence). CDR3 length equals 15 residues. V was trimmed by 6 bases and J by 2 bases, leaving 17 bases between them. This chain's CDR3 is CASSDTGHNTYEQYF. CDR3 bases: TGTGCCAGTAGCGACACGGGACACAACACCTACGAGCAGTACTTC.

The CDR3 is CASTPGGGAVSPLHF. In DNA, the CDR3 is TGCGCCAGCACCCCTGGGGGCGGTGCGGTATCACCCCTCCACTTT. This chain links TRBV4-1 with TRBJ1-6; tentatively, D is TRBD1 (6 bases). V lost 7 bases to trimming and J lost 10 bases, with 20 bases between them. Germline V gene data show CDR1 as MGHRA and CDR2 as YSYEKL. There are 15 residues in the CDR3.

The V and J genes are TRBV4-1 and TRBJ1-1, with unresolved D. Trimming stripped 0 bases from V and 1 base from J, with 9 bases between. The CDR3 contains 15 residues. Germline V gene lookup returns CDR1 MGHRA and CDR2 YSYEKL. CDR3 nucleotide sequence: TGCGCCAGCAGCCAAGAGCCCTGGGGGAACACTGAAGCTTTCTTT. Its translation: CASSQEPWGNTEAFF.

The chain is built from TRBV7-7 and TRBJ2-1; 7 bases map to TRBD2. Germline V gene lookup returns CDR1 SSHAT and CDR2 FNYEAQ (reference sequence). The CDR3 contains 15 residues. Unmatched junction bases numbered 11, after V lost 5 bases and J lost 7 bases. For the CDR3, the DNA is TGTGCCAGCAGCCAAGGGGAGGGGCTTTTTAATGAGCAGTTCTTC. It translates to CASSQGEGLFNEQFF.

This clone appeared a few times. The same CDR3 can be traced to other DNA sequences in this sample. CDR3 nucleotide sequence: TGCGCCAGCAGCTTGACAGGTCCTGAAGCTTTCTTT. Amino acid sequence: CASSLTGPEAFF. The chain recombines TRBV5-1 with TRBJ1-1, with a tentative D call TRBD1 (5 bases). Looked up from germline, CDR1 is SGHRS and CDR2 is YFSETQ. V was clipped by 1 base and J by 6 bases, with 7 bases between them. The CDR3 contains 12 residues.

This clone was counted between two and nine times. This chain uses TRBV19 with TRBJ2-7, with D perhaps matching TRBD1 (6 bases). The germline CDR1 and CDR2 sequences are LNHDA and SQIVND (reference sequence). The germline V and J ends were trimmed by 3 bases and 1 base, with 13 bases remaining between them. The CDR3 consists of 15 residues. CDR3 nucleotides: TGTGCCAGTAGTATTGCGGCAGGGGTATCCTACGAGCAGTACTTC. It specifies CASSIAAGVSYEQYF. The complete variable domain, with remaining parts taken from reference TRBV19 and TRBJ2-7, reads DGGITQSPKYLFRKEGQNVTLSCEQNLNHDAMYWYRQDPGQGLRLIYYSQIVNDFQKGDIAEGYSVSREKKESFPLTVTSAQKNPTAFYLCASSIAAGVSYEQYFGPGTRLTVT.

V usage is TRBV9 and J usage is TRBJ2-1; TRBD2 aligns across 16 bases. Germline CDR1 and CDR2: SGDLS and YYNGEE. CDR3 length: 15 amino acids. Unmatched junction bases numbered 3, after V lost 4 bases and J lost 8 bases. CDR3 protein: CASSPGLAGGYEQFF. In nucleotides, the CDR3 is TGTGCCAGCAGCCCGGGACTAGCGGGGGGGTATGAGCAGTTCTTC.

The V and J genes are TRBV2 and TRBJ2-7, with 7 bases identical to TRBD1. Germline V CDR1 and CDR2: SNHLY, FYNNEI. V lost 5 bases, J lost 3 bases, and 10 bases stayed unmatched. The CDR3 sequence is 15 residues long. The CDR3, as DNA: TGTGCCAGCAGTCTCCGGGTCAGGGGGAACTACGAGCAGTACTTC. It translates to CASSLRVRGNYEQYF.

The rearrangement links TRBV7-6 to TRBJ1-3; 7 nucleotides agree with TRBD1. CDR1 and CDR2 from the germline V gene are SGHVS and FNYEAQ. Unmatched junction bases numbered 4, after V lost 5 bases and J lost 0 bases. The CDR3 sequence is 15 residues long. In DNA form, the CDR3 reads TGTGCCAGCAGCAAGGACAGGAACTCTGGAAACACCATATATTTT. Its protein product is CASSKDRNSGNTIYF.